This TCR beta chain was sequenced in a study of blood T cell repertoires in COVID-19. Study in general: Acute-phase and convalescent COVID-19 samples originated in the United States, Italy and Spain. T cells, B-cell-depleted T cells, or PBMCs provided the cDNA or gDNA that served as material.

Per germline, CDR1 MNHNS and CDR2 SASEGT. The CDR3 loop spans 14 amino acids. Between the trimmed V and J ends, which lost 3 bases and 6 bases, there was a span of 15 bases. Authors' data handling: Reference gene primer amplification gave estimated nucleated cell counts. Produced via immunoSEQ multiplex PCR; TCRdb's table is partial and in-frame only. V and J calls and clone size are copied from that table; D and trimming were computed from the DNA. In the table there are around 100,000 clones, just over 85% of which are singletons. The clonotype comes from a human donor in a cohort sampled during active COVID-19. The V and J genes are TRBV6-1 and TRBJ2-7; a possible D gene is TRBD1 (6 bases). Material for sequencing was peripheral blood. The CDR3 DNA reads as TGTGCCAGCAGTGAGGGAATCAGGGGTGGCGAGCAGTACTTC. It yields the protein CASSEGIRGGEQYF.